The rows below give T cell receptor beta chains drawn from one sample of a study of CD8+ T cells in alopecia areata. TCRdb's copy holds only in-frame clones and misses some; the assay was immunoSEQ multiplex PCR. The profile shows about 200,000 clones, about three fifths of them singletons. The source material was CD4+ T cells sorted from blood, sampled at week 24, from a patient treated with tofacitinib. Every receptor here comes from a human donor with alopecia areata. The CDR3 runs from the conserved cysteine through the conserved F or W. Each record gives: CDR3 DNA, CDR3 protein, clone size, J gene, D gene, V gene. A D gene is named only where the DNA matches it firmly. Some rows mark clone size as missing; the rest say once, few, many or name a class of expanded clone.

cdr3_nt: TGTGCCAGCAGTATCGACAGGGTCGATGAGCAGTTCTTC
cdr3_aa: CASSIDRVDEQFF
clone_size: once
j_call: TRBJ2-1
d_call: TRBD1
v_call: TRBV6-1

cdr3_nt: TGTGCCAGCAGTGATCCCGGCGGAAATGAAAAACTGTTTTTT
cdr3_aa: CASSDPGGNEKLFF
clone_size: few
j_call: TRBJ1-4
d_call: -
v_call: TRBV6-1

cdr3_nt: TGTGCCAGCAGCTTAGATGGAACCAGGGGGAATGGCTACACCTTC
cdr3_aa: CASSLDGTRGNGYTF
clone_size: -
j_call: TRBJ1-2
d_call: TRBD1
v_call: TRBV11-2

cdr3_nt: TGTGCCAGCAGCTACAGGGCCGGGCGAGAAGATACGCAGTATTTT
cdr3_aa: CASSYRAGREDTQYF
clone_size: -
j_call: TRBJ2-3
d_call: -
v_call: TRBV7-3

cdr3_nt: TGTGCCAGCAGTTACGGTCAGGACATCATGAACACTGAAGCTTTCTTT
cdr3_aa: CASSYGQDIMNTEAFF
clone_size: -
j_call: TRBJ1-1
d_call: -
v_call: TRBV6-5

cdr3_nt: TGCAGCGTGCTCGCCACAGGGGGCTCAGAGACCCAGTACTTC
cdr3_aa: CSVLATGGSETQYF
clone_size: -
j_call: TRBJ2-5
d_call: TRBD1
v_call: TRBV29-1

cdr3_nt: TGTGCCAGCAGCTTAATAACTAGCGGGAAGAACATTCAGTACTTC
cdr3_aa: CASSLITSGKNIQYF
clone_size: few
j_call: TRBJ2-4
d_call: TRBD2
v_call: TRBV7-2

cdr3_nt: TGTGCCAGCAGCTTGGCAGGGCCTTCGAACTACGAGCAGTACTTC
cdr3_aa: CASSLAGPSNYEQYF
clone_size: few
j_call: TRBJ2-7
d_call: -
v_call: TRBV5-4

cdr3_nt: TGCAGCGTTGAAGGGTCGAATGAAAAACTGTTTTTT
cdr3_aa: CSVEGSNEKLFF
clone_size: few
j_call: TRBJ1-4
d_call: -
v_call: TRBV29-1

cdr3_nt: TGCAGCGTTGCAAGGAATTGGGGCCAAGAGACCCAGTACTTC
cdr3_aa: CSVARNWGQETQYF
clone_size: once
j_call: TRBJ2-5
d_call: -
v_call: TRBV29-1

cdr3_nt: TGTGCCAGCAGCTTGAAAACCGGGGACAGCAAGACCCAGTACTTC
cdr3_aa: CASSLKTGDSKTQYF
clone_size: -
j_call: TRBJ2-5
d_call: TRBD1
v_call: TRBV7-2

cdr3_nt: TGTGCCACCAGCGGCGGGACGGTATCTTATCCCACCTTC
cdr3_aa: CATSGGTVSYPTF
clone_size: few
j_call: TRBJ1-2
d_call: -
v_call: TRBV15

cdr3_nt: TGTGCCAGCAGTGGATCTAGCGGGGGGGCCCTCTACAATGAGCAGTTCTTC
cdr3_aa: CASSGSSGGALYNEQFF
clone_size: -
j_call: TRBJ2-1
d_call: TRBD2
v_call: TRBV9

cdr3_nt: TGTGCCAGCAGATGGGGACTAGCGGAAGAGACCCAGTACTTC
cdr3_aa: CASRWGLAEETQYF
clone_size: once
j_call: TRBJ2-5
d_call: TRBD2
v_call: TRBV6-5

cdr3_nt: TGCGCCAGCAGCTTGGCGCAGGGGGCCACCCTTTACACAGATACGCAGTATTTT
cdr3_aa: CASSLAQGATLYTDTQYF
clone_size: -
j_call: TRBJ2-3
d_call: TRBD1
v_call: TRBV5-1

cdr3_nt: TGTGCCAGCAGCCAGGGGGCCGCCACTAATTCACCCCTCCACTTT
cdr3_aa: CASSQGAATNSPLHF
clone_size: few
j_call: TRBJ1-6
d_call: -
v_call: TRBV4-2

cdr3_nt: TGTGCCACCAGCAGAGATCGAGAACTAACAGGGGGGCCTTTCTTT
cdr3_aa: CATSRDRELTGGPFF
clone_size: -
j_call: TRBJ1-1
d_call: TRBD1
v_call: TRBV15

cdr3_nt: TGTGCCAGCCTCGACAGGCTGGCTTTCTATGGCTACACCTTC
cdr3_aa: CASLDRLAFYGYTF
clone_size: -
j_call: TRBJ1-2
d_call: -
v_call: TRBV27

cdr3_nt: TGTGCCACCCGGGACACTGTAGAGGGCTACACCTTC
cdr3_aa: CATRDTVEGYTF
clone_size: -
j_call: TRBJ1-2
d_call: -
v_call: TRBV10-3

cdr3_nt: TGCGCCAGCAGCCAAGACAGGGACAGGGGCCTCTTTAATGAAAAACTGTTTTTT
cdr3_aa: CASSQDRDRGLFNEKLFF
clone_size: -
j_call: TRBJ1-4
d_call: TRBD1
v_call: TRBV4-3

cdr3_nt: TGCAGCGTTGTGGGTTCTTTTGGGGGAGATACGCAGTATTTT
cdr3_aa: CSVVGSFGGDTQYF
clone_size: few
j_call: TRBJ2-3
d_call: -
v_call: TRBV29-1

cdr3_nt: TGCGCCAGCAGCTTGGTGCAGGGGGCTTTCTACGAGCAGTACTTC
cdr3_aa: CASSLVQGAFYEQYF
clone_size: -
j_call: TRBJ2-7
d_call: TRBD1
v_call: TRBV5-1

cdr3_nt: TGCAGCGTGCGGACTAGCGGGGAAGATACGCAGTATTTT
cdr3_aa: CSVRTSGEDTQYF
clone_size: -
j_call: TRBJ2-3
d_call: TRBD2
v_call: TRBV29-1

cdr3_nt: TGCAGCGTCGTGGACAGTAGCAATCAGCCCCAGCATTTT
cdr3_aa: CSVVDSSNQPQHF
clone_size: -
j_call: TRBJ1-5
d_call: -
v_call: TRBV29-1

cdr3_nt: TGTGCCAGCAGCTTCTCTTGGACGGAAGCCTACGAGCAGTACTTC
cdr3_aa: CASSFSWTEAYEQYF
clone_size: -
j_call: TRBJ2-7
d_call: -
v_call: TRBV27

cdr3_nt: TGTGCCAGCAATCGACAGGGGGCATTCTACGAGCAGTACTTC
cdr3_aa: CASNRQGAFYEQYF
clone_size: -
j_call: TRBJ2-7
d_call: TRBD1
v_call: TRBV25-1

cdr3_nt: TGTGCCAGCAGGGACACAGATCGGGGGGCGCCCCAGCATTTT
cdr3_aa: CASRDTDRGAPQHF
clone_size: few
j_call: TRBJ1-5
d_call: -
v_call: TRBV2

cdr3_nt: TGCAGCGTTGAACGTGGCGAGGGGGAGACCCAGTACTTC
cdr3_aa: CSVERGEGETQYF
clone_size: few
j_call: TRBJ2-5
d_call: -
v_call: TRBV29-1

cdr3_nt: TGTGCCAGCAGCCGCAGGACTGAAGCTTTCTTT
cdr3_aa: CASSRRTEAFF
clone_size: -
j_call: TRBJ1-1
d_call: -
v_call: TRBV5-6

cdr3_nt: TGTGCCACCAGCAGAGATGGGGAGAACACAGATACGCAGTATTTT
cdr3_aa: CATSRDGENTDTQYF
clone_size: -
j_call: TRBJ2-3
d_call: -
v_call: TRBV15

cdr3_nt: TGTGCCAGCAGTTTCGGCCACTATGGGATTCAGTACTTC
cdr3_aa: CASSFGHYGIQYF
clone_size: few
j_call: TRBJ2-4
d_call: -
v_call: TRBV28

cdr3_nt: TGCGCCAGCAGCCGTAGGACAGGGGCGGTTGAGGAGACCCAGTACTTC
cdr3_aa: CASSRRTGAVEETQYF
clone_size: -
j_call: TRBJ2-5
d_call: TRBD1
v_call: TRBV5-1

cdr3_nt: TGCGCCAGCAGCCAAGTGGCTAGCGGGAGCTCCTACAATGAGCAGTTCTTC
cdr3_aa: CASSQVASGSSYNEQFF
clone_size: -
j_call: TRBJ2-1
d_call: TRBD2
v_call: TRBV4-3

cdr3_nt: TGTGCCAGCAGCGTAGAATCACGGGGGGACTCACCCCTCCACTTT
cdr3_aa: CASSVESRGDSPLHF
clone_size: -
j_call: TRBJ1-6
d_call: -
v_call: TRBV9

cdr3_nt: TGCAACGTTGAAAGACTAGCCAGCCGCGAGCAGTACTTC
cdr3_aa: CNVERLASREQYF
clone_size: -
j_call: TRBJ2-7
d_call: TRBD2
v_call: TRBV29-1

cdr3_nt: TGCGCCAGCAGCTTGGACCCACGGAAGGATACGCAGTATTTT
cdr3_aa: CASSLDPRKDTQYF
clone_size: once
j_call: TRBJ2-3
d_call: -
v_call: TRBV5-1

cdr3_nt: TGTGCCAGCTCATCCGGCGACAGGGGGCTCGGGGAGACCCAGTACTTC
cdr3_aa: CASSSGDRGLGETQYF
clone_size: few
j_call: TRBJ2-5
d_call: TRBD1
v_call: TRBV18

cdr3_nt: TGTGCCTGTAGCCTTTCGGGACTTCGCACAGATACGCAGTATTTT
cdr3_aa: CACSLSGLRTDTQYF
clone_size: -
j_call: TRBJ2-3
d_call: -
v_call: TRBV19

cdr3_nt: TGTGCCTGGAGGGGACGGTCCGAGCAGTTCTTC
cdr3_aa: CAWRGRSEQFF
clone_size: -
j_call: TRBJ2-1
d_call: -
v_call: TRBV30

cdr3_nt: TGCAGCGTGGGGGCGTCTTCCGGTCCACAAGAGACCCAGTACTTC
cdr3_aa: CSVGASSGPQETQYF
clone_size: few
j_call: TRBJ2-5
d_call: -
v_call: TRBV29-1

cdr3_nt: TGTGCCACCAGCAGAGCCGGGGGCGAGGGTATAGGTCAGCCCCAGCATTTT
cdr3_aa: CATSRAGGEGIGQPQHF
clone_size: -
j_call: TRBJ1-5
d_call: -
v_call: TRBV15

cdr3_nt: TGTGCCTGGAGTGTACAGCGTAGGGACGAGCAGTACTTC
cdr3_aa: CAWSVQRRDEQYF
clone_size: once
j_call: TRBJ2-7
d_call: -
v_call: TRBV30

cdr3_nt: TGCGCCAGCAGCGTATTACAGGGGGCGAACACTGAAGCTTTCTTT
cdr3_aa: CASSVLQGANTEAFF
clone_size: -
j_call: TRBJ1-1
d_call: TRBD1
v_call: TRBV5-1

cdr3_nt: TGTGCCAGTATGACTAGCGGGGGATTAGCCAAAAACATTCAGTACTTC
cdr3_aa: CASMTSGGLAKNIQYF
clone_size: few
j_call: TRBJ2-4
d_call: TRBD2
v_call: TRBV19

cdr3_nt: TGTGCCAGCAGCACTTTAGGACCCAGCGTGCAGTACTTC
cdr3_aa: CASSTLGPSVQYF
clone_size: -
j_call: TRBJ2-7
d_call: -
v_call: TRBV27

cdr3_nt: TGTGCCAGCAGTGAATTGACTAGCCGAGAGACCCAGTACTTC
cdr3_aa: CASSELTSRETQYF
clone_size: few
j_call: TRBJ2-5
d_call: TRBD2
v_call: TRBV2

cdr3_nt: TGTGCCAGCAGTTTGGACAGCGATCAGCCCCAGCATTTT
cdr3_aa: CASSLDSDQPQHF
clone_size: few
j_call: TRBJ1-5
d_call: -
v_call: TRBV27

cdr3_nt: TGTGCCTGGAGCCGCGGGACATTGGCGGGTTACAATGAGCAGTTCTTC
cdr3_aa: CAWSRGTLAGYNEQFF
clone_size: -
j_call: TRBJ2-1
d_call: -
v_call: TRBV30

cdr3_nt: TGTGCCAGCAGCGTAGGGGGGACAGGGGATTCCTATGGCTACACCTTC
cdr3_aa: CASSVGGTGDSYGYTF
clone_size: few
j_call: TRBJ1-2
d_call: TRBD1
v_call: TRBV9

cdr3_nt: TGCGCCAGCAGCCAGGCCCCCGGGACTAGCTTGGAGACCCAGTACTTC
cdr3_aa: CASSQAPGTSLETQYF
clone_size: few
j_call: TRBJ2-5
d_call: TRBD2
v_call: TRBV4-1

cdr3_nt: TGCGCCAGCAGCCAAGAGGGTAGCGGGGGGCCCTACCAAGAGACCCAGTACTTC
cdr3_aa: CASSQEGSGGPYQETQYF
clone_size: -
j_call: TRBJ2-5
d_call: TRBD2
v_call: TRBV4-1

cdr3_nt: TGCAGCGTTGAAGATCGGGTAGCCCTTGAGCAGTTCTTC
cdr3_aa: CSVEDRVALEQFF
clone_size: -
j_call: TRBJ2-1
d_call: -
v_call: TRBV29-1

cdr3_nt: TGTGCCAGCAGCTTAACTCACTACGAGCAGTACTTC
cdr3_aa: CASSLTHYEQYF
clone_size: -
j_call: TRBJ2-7
d_call: -
v_call: TRBV7-2

cdr3_nt: TGTGCCAGCACCTCGGGGGGCCTCTCCTACGAGCAGTACTTC
cdr3_aa: CASTSGGLSYEQYF
clone_size: -
j_call: TRBJ2-7
d_call: -
v_call: TRBV2

cdr3_nt: TGTGCCAGCAGCTTGTGGCAGGGGATGGTTGGCTACACCTTC
cdr3_aa: CASSLWQGMVGYTF
clone_size: -
j_call: TRBJ1-2
d_call: -
v_call: TRBV5-6

cdr3_nt: TGTGCCAGCAGTGAGGCAGGAGGGAACACTGAAGCTTTCTTT
cdr3_aa: CASSEAGGNTEAFF
clone_size: few
j_call: TRBJ1-1
d_call: -
v_call: TRBV28

cdr3_nt: TGTGCCAGCAGCTTTGGGCTCGGCACAGATACGCAGTATTTT
cdr3_aa: CASSFGLGTDTQYF
clone_size: -
j_call: TRBJ2-3
d_call: -
v_call: TRBV7-9

cdr3_nt: TGTGCCAGCAGCGGACTTCGACCCGGACAGGGACCGAACACTGAAGCTTTCTTT
cdr3_aa: CASSGLRPGQGPNTEAFF
clone_size: few
j_call: TRBJ1-1
d_call: TRBD1
v_call: TRBV9